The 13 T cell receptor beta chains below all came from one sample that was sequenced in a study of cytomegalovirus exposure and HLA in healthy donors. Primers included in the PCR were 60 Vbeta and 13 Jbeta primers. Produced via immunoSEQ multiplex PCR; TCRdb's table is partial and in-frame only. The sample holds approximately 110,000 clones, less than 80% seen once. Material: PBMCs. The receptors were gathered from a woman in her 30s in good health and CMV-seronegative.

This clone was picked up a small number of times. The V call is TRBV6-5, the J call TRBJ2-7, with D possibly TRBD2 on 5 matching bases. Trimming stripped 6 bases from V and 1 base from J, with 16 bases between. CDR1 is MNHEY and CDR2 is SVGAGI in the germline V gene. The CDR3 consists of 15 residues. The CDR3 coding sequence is TGTGCCAGCAGGCCGACTACTAGGACTTCCTACGAGCAGTACTTC. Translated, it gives CASRPTTRTSYEQYF.

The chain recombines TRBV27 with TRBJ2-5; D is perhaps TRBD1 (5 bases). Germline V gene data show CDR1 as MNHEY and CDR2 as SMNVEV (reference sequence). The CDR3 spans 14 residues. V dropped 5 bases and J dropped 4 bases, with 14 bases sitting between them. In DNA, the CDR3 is TGTGCCAGCAGTCCCTGGGGCTTGGGAGAGACCCAGTACTTC. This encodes CASSPWGLGETQYF.

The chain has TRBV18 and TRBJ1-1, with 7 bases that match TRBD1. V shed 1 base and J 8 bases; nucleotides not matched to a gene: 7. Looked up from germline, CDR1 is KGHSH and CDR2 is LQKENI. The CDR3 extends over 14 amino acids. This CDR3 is CASSPQFLGQEAFF. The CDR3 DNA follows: TGTGCCAGCTCACCACAATTTTTGGGACAGGAAGCTTTCTTT.

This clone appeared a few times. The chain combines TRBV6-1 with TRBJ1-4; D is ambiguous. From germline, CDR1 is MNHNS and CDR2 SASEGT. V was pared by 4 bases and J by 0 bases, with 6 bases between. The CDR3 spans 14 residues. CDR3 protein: CASSVQSTNEKLFF. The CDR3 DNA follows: TGTGCCAGCAGTGTACAGTCAACTAATGAAAAACTGTTTTTT.

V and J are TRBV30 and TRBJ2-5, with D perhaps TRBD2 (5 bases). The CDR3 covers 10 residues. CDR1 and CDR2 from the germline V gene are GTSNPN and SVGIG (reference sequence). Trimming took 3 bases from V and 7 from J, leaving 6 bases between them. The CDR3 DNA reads TGTGCCTGGAGCCGGGGGACCCAGTACTTC. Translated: CAWSRGTQYF.

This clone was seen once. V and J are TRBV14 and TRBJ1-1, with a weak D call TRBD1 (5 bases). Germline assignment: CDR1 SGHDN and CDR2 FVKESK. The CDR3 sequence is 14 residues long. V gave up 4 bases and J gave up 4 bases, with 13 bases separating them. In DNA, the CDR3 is TGTGCCAGCAGCCGGGTGTGGGGGGGCACTGAAGCTTTCTTT. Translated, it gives CASSRVWGGTEAFF.

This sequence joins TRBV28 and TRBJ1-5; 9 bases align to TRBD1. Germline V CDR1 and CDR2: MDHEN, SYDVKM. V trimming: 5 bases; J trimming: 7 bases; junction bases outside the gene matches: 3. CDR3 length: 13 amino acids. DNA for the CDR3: TGTGCCAGCAGTCCACAGGGGGCGCAGCCCCAGCATTTT. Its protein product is CASSPQGAQPQHF.

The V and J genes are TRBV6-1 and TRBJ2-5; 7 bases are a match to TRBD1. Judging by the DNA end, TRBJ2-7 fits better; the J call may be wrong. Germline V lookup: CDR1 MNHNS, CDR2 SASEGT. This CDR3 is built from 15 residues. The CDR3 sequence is CASTSHTGVRYEQYF. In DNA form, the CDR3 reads TGTGCCAGCACCAGCCACACAGGGGTTAGGTACGAGCAGTACTTC.

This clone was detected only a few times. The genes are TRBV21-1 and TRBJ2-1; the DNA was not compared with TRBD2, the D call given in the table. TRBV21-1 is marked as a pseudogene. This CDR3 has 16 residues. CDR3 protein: CASSGRTGGVCNEQFF. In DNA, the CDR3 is TGTGCCAGCAGCGGTCGGACTGGCGGTGTGTGCAATGAGCAGTTCTTC.

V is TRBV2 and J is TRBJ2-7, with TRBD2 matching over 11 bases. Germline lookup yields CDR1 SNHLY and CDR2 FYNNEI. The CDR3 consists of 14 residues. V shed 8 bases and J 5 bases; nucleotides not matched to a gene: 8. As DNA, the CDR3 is TGTGCCAGCCAGTGGTTGACTAGCGGGAACGAGCAGTACTTC. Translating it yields CASQWLTSGNEQYF.

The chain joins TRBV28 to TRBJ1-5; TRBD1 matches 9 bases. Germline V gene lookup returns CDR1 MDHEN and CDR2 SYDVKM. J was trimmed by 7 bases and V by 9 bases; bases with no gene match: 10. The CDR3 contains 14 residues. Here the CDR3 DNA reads TGTGCCAGTACATCGGGACAGGGTTACCAGCCCCAGCATTTT. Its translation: CASTSGQGYQPQHF.

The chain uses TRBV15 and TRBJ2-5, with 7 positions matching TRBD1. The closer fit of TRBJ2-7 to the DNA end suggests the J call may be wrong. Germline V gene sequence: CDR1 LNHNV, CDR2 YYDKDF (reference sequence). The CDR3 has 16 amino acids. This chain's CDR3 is CATSRDLATGSHEQYF. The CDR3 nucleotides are TGTGCCACCAGCAGAGATCTTGCGACAGGGTCCCACGAGCAGTACTTC.

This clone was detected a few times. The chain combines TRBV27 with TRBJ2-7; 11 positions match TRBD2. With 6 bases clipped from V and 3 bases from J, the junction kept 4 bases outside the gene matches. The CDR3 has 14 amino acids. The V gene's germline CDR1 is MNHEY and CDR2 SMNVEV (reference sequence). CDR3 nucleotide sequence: TGTGCCAGCAGGGGACTAGCGGAGGGCTACGAGCAGTACTTC. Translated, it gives CASRGLAEGYEQYF.